This T cell receptor (beta chain) originates from a study of T cell responses to AZD1222 COVID-19 vaccine. Findings of the study overall: The donor group comprised mostly white British people and more females; the analysis possibly underestimated clonal diversity. Along spike, vaccine-associated CD4 TCRs were found throughout, with dominance at 160-218 and 743-854. Nearly half of the spike-specific TCRs reportedly recognize variant regions that carry no mutations.

The CDR3 extends over 17 amino acids. Looked up from germline, CDR1 is ENHRY and CDR2 is SYGVKD. Trimming removed 3 bases from V and 3 bases from J; junction bases left unmatched: 11. Notes on this clone: The antigen remains unidentified.

This table comes from immunoSEQ multiplex PCR, and its TCRdb copy is limited to in-frame clones, with some not included. Here the sample spans some 190,000 clones, more than 80% being singletons. The chain employs TRBV10-3 and TRBJ2-7; 10 nucleotides align to TRBD1. The sequence derives from an adult in good health. The sequenced sample was peripheral blood, obtained on day 0 of AZD1222 vaccination. The CDR3 sequence is CAISEGLIRDRGYEQYF. CDR3 bases: TGTGCCATCAGTGAAGGACTTATTCGGGACAGGGGCTACGAGCAGTACTTC.